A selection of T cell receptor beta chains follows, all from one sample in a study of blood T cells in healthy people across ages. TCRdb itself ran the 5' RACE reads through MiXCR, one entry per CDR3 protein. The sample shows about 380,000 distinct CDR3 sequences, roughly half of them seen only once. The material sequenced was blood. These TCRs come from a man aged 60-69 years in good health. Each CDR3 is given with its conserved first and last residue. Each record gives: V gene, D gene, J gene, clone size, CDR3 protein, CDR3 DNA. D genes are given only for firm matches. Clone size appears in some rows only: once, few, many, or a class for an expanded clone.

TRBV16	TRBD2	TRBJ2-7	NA	CASSVAGERSLYEQYF	TGTGCCAGCAGCGTGGCGGGAGAGAGATCCTTATACGAGCAGTACTTC
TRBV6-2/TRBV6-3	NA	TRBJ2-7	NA	CASSKATYEQYF	TGTGCCAGCAGTAAAGCAACCTACGAGCAGTACTTC
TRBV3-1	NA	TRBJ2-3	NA	CASSQIPRLKDTQYF	TGTGCCAGCAGCCAAATCCCCCGACTGAAGGATACGCAGTATTTT
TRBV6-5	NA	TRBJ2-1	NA	CASSRKGGGSNEQFF	TGTGCCAGCAGTCGAAAGGGTGGGGGGTCCAATGAGCAGTTCTTC
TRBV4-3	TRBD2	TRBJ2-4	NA	CASSQDGTSGMAKNIQYF	TGCGCCAGCAGCCAAGACGGGACTAGCGGGATGGCCAAAAACATTCAGTACTTC
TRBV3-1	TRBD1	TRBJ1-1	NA	CASTQGGTSRHTEAFF	TGTGCCAGCACCCAGGGGGGGACATCCCGGCACACTGAAGCTTTCTTT
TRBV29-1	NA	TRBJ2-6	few	CSVGESGAGANVLTF	TGCAGCGTTGGGGAATCAGGGGCTGGGGCCAACGTCCTGACTTTC
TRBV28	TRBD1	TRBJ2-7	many	CASSLRQGAHEQYF	TGTGCCAGCAGTTTAAGACAGGGGGCCCACGAGCAGTACTTC
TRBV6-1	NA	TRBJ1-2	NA	CASSEGVGAHGYTF	TGTGCCAGCAGTGAAGGGGTGGGAGCCCATGGCTACACCTTC
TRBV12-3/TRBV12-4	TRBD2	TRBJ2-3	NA	CASSPSLGLAGVTDTQYF	TGTGCCAGCAGTCCCTCCCTGGGACTAGCGGGAGTCACAGATACGCAGTATTTT
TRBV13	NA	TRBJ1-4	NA	CASSFGTNEKLFF	TGTGCCAGCAGCTTTGGCACTAATGAAAAACTGTTTTTT
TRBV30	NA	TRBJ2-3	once	CAWNYRGTDTQYF	TGTGCCTGGAATTACAGAGGCACAGATACGCAGTATTTT
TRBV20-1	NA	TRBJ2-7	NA	CSPKGLSSYNEQYF	TGCAGTCCCAAAGGGCTGAGCTCCTACAATGAGCAGTACTTC
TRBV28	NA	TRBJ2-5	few	CASSLGVGSHSETQYF	TGTGCCAGCAGTTTAGGGGTCGGCTCCCATTCGGAGACCCAGTACTTC
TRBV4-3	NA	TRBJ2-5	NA	CASSQDPLAQRGEQYF	TGCGCCAGCAGCCAAGATCCCCTAGCTCAGAGGGGGGAGCAGTACTTC
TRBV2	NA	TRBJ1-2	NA	CASSEDHPTVYGYTF	TGTGCCAGCAGTGAAGACCATCCCACGGTCTATGGCTACACCTTC
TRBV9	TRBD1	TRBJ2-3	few	CASSARQGISTDTQYF	TGTGCCAGCAGCGCCCGACAGGGGATAAGCACAGATACGCAGTATTTT
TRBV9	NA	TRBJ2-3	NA	CASSPNSEVTDTQYF	TGTGCCAGCAGCCCCAATTCAGAGGTCACAGATACGCAGTATTTT
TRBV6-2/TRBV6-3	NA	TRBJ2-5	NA	CASSLIQGANQETQYF	TGTGCCAGCAGTTTAATTCAGGGAGCCAACCAAGAGACCCAGTACTTC
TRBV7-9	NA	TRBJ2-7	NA	CASSDGVSYEQYF	TGTGCCAGCAGCGACGGGGTCTCCTACGAGCAGTACTTC
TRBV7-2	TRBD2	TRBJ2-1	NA	CASSAGTSGANEQFF	TGTGCCAGCAGCGCCGGGACTAGCGGGGCCAATGAGCAGTTCTTC
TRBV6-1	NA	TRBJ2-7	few	CASRTSPLSYEQYF	TGTGCCAGCAGGACTAGTCCCCTATCCTACGAGCAGTACTTC
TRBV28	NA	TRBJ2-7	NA	CASSPPPSYEQYF	TGTGCCAGCAGCCCCCCCCCCTCCTACGAGCAGTACTTC
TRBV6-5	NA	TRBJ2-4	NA	CASSSLGLASSLQYF	TGTGCCAGCAGTTCCCTGGGGCTAGCCTCAAGCCTTCAGTACTTC
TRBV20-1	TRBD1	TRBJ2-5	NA	CSEPGQGADEQYF	TGCAGTGAACCGGGACAGGGGGCCGATGAGCAGTACTTC
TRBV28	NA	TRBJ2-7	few	CASSARHAYYGYF	TGTGCCAGCAGCGCCAGACACGCTTATTATGGGTACTTC
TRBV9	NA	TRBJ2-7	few	CASSVGTTYEQYF	TGTGCCAGCAGCGTAGGGACTACCTACGAGCAGTACTTC
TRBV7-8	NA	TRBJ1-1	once	CASSLVGKGTEAFF	TGTGCCAGCAGCTTAGTGGGGAAGGGCACTGAAGCTTTCTTT
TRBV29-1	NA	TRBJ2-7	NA	CSVEDRGSGYEQYF	TGCAGCGTTGAAGATCGAGGAAGTGGCTACGAGCAGTACTTC
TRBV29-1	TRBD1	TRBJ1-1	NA	CSVQTGGGTEAFF	TGCAGCGTCCAGACAGGGGGAGGAACTGAAGCTTTCTTT
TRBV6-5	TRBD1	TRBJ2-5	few	CASSSFGQGAYNEQYF	TGTGCCAGCAGTTCTTTCGGACAGGGGGCCTACAATGAGCAGTACTTC
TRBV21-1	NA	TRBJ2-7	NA	CASSKEIRTGEAYEQYF	TGTGCCAGCAGCAAAGAGATTAGGACAGGGGAAGCCTACGAGCAGTACTTC
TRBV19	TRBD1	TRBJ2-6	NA	CASSRDRVANVLTF	TGTGCCAGTAGTAGAGACAGGGTGGCCAACGTCCTGACTTTC
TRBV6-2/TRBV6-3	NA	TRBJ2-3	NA	CASQSLASAPDTQYF	TGTGCCAGCCAAAGCCTCGCTAGCGCACCAGATACGCAGTATTTT
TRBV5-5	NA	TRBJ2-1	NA	CASSLSWRPEQFF	TGTGCCAGCAGCTTGAGTTGGCGGCCCGAGCAGTTCTTC
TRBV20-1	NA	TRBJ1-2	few	CSAPTGAANYGYTF	TGCAGTGCCCCAACGGGGGCGGCCAACTATGGCTACACCTTC
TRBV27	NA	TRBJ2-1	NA	CASRLGPRNNEQFF	TGTGCCAGCAGGCTGGGTCCAAGGAACAATGAGCAGTTCTTC
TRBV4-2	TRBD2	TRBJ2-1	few	CASSQFGATSGAYNEQFF	TGTGCCAGCAGCCAATTCGGGGCGACTAGCGGAGCCTACAATGAGCAGTTCTTC
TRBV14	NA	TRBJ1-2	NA	CASSQDLGGRNYGYTF	TGTGCCAGCAGCCAAGATTTGGGGGGGCGGAACTATGGCTACACCTTC
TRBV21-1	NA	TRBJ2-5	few	CASSKCSAQETQYF	TGTGCCAGCAGCAAATGTAGCGCCCAAGAGACCCAGTACTTC
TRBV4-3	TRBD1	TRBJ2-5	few	CASSHVTGAGTQYF	TGCGCCAGCAGCCATGTTACAGGGGCCGGGACCCAGTACTTC
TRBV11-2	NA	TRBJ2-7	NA	CASSFQPTPKSYEQYF	TGTGCCAGCAGCTTCCAACCTACGCCCAAATCCTACGAGCAGTACTTC
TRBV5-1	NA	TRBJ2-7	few	CASSPGFYEQYF	TGCGCCAGCAGCCCCGGATTTTACGAGCAGTACTTC
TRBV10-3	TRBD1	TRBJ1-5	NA	CAISESDRDRTQPQHF	TGTGCCATCAGTGAGTCCGACCGGGACAGGACCCAGCCCCAGCATTTT
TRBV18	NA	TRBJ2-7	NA	CASSPPGLDYEQYF	TGTGCCAGCTCACCACCAGGACTGGATTACGAGCAGTACTTC
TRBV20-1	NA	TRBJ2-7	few	CSARDWQSYEQYF	TGCAGTGCTAGAGATTGGCAATCCTACGAGCAGTACTTC
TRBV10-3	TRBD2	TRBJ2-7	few	CAISGTSGYEQYF	TGTGCCATCAGTGGGACTAGCGGCTACGAGCAGTACTTC
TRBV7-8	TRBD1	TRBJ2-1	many	CASSSPRDRGNHEQFF	TGTGCCAGCAGCTCCCCCCGGGACAGGGGGAATCATGAGCAGTTCTTC
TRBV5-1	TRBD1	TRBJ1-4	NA	CASSLGQGAGKLFF	TGCGCCAGCAGCTTGGGACAGGGGGCGGGAAAACTGTTTTTT
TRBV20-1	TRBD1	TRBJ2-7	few	CSARHRGLYEQYF	TGCAGTGCTAGACACAGGGGCCTATACGAGCAGTACTTC
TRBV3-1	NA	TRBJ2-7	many	CASSPTTGTSEQYF	TGTGCCAGCAGCCCCACGACAGGAACTAGCGAGCAGTACTTC
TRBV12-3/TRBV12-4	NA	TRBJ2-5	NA	CASSFLPGGEETQYF	TGTGCCAGCAGTTTTCTTCCCGGCGGGGAAGAGACCCAGTACTTC
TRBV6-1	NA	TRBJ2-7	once	CASSLEGVHEQYF	TGTGCCAGCAGCTTGGAGGGAGTGCACGAGCAGTACTTC
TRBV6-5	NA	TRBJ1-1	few	CASSYSGDRAFF	TGTGCCAGCAGTTACTCGGGGGACCGAGCTTTCTTT
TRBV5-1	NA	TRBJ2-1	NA	CASSFDRTEQFF	TGCGCCAGCAGCTTCGACAGGACTGAGCAGTTCTTC